Below, one T cell receptor beta chain is given with its context. Its antigen is as yet unknown. This entry belongs to a study of cytomegalovirus exposure and HLA in healthy donors. Across the study: Membership in the Caucasian-associated ancestry cluster was found for about 84% of a few hundred genotyped donors.

Germline-derived CDR1 and CDR2 are SGDLS and YYNGEE. Trimming left V 2 bases short and J 6 bases short, with 17 bases between. The CDR3 totals 16 residues. Findings and limits, study-wide: A few CMV-associated chains proved CMV antigen-specific in vitro. The classifier was said to identify cytomegalovirus status with high specificity and sensitivity.

Researchers ran the PCR with 60 Vbeta and 13 Jbeta primers. The table came from immunoSEQ multiplex PCR; TCRdb's copy has only in-frame clones and leaves some out. Its table records more than 200,000 clones. The receptor comes from a woman under 40 in good health and CMV-seropositive. The chain is built from TRBV9 and TRBJ2-2, with D possibly TRBD2 on 5 matching bases. Sequencing was carried out using PBMCs. CDR3 residues: CASSVGATPSPGELFF. CDR3 in DNA: TGTGCCAGCAGCGTGGGAGCGACTCCAAGTCCCGGGGAGCTGTTTTTT.